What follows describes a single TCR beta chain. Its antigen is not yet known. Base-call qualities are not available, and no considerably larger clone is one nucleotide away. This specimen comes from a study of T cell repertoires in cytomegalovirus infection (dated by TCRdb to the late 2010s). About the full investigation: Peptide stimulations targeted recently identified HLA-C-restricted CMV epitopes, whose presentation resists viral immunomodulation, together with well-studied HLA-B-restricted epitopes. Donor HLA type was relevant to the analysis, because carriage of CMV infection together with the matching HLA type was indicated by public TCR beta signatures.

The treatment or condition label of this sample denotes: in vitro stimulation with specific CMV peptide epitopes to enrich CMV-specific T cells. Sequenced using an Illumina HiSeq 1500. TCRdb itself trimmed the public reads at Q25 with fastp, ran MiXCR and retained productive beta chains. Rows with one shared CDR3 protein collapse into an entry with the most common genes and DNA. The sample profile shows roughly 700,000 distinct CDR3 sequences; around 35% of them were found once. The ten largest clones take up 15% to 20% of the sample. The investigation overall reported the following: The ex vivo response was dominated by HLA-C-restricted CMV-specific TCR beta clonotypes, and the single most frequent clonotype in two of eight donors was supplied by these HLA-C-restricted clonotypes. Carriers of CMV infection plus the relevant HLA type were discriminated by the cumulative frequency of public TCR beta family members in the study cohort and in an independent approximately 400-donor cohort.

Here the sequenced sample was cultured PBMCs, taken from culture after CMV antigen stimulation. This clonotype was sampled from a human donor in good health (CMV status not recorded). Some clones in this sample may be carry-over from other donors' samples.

The DNA reads TGCAGTGCTAGATTGACAGATACGCAGTATTTT. It encodes CSARLTDTQYF. Recombination connected TRBV20-1 to TRBJ2-3; no D gene call is confident. The germline V gene (reference sequence) sets CDR1 to DFQATT and CDR2 to SNEGSKA. Taken from cysteine to phenylalanine, the CDR3 has 11 residues. CDR3 DNA only is kept here, 33 bases in frame from base 1. V is reduced by 2 bases and J by 3 bases, leaving a spacing of 3 bases between them.